The entry that follows covers one T cell receptor (beta chain) sequence. The primer mix had 60 Vbeta and 13 Jbeta primers. Produced via immunoSEQ multiplex PCR; TCRdb's table is partial and in-frame only. This listing includes roughly 78,000 clones. The data are from a study of cytomegalovirus exposure and HLA in healthy donors. This sequence was found in a man aged 35 to 55 in good health and CMV-seronegative. The source material was PBMCs.

The CDR3 protein is CASSDPTEGWEEEQFF. DNA of the CDR3: TGTGCCAGCAGTGACCCCACGGAAGGGTGGGAGGAGGAGCAGTTCTTC. The rearrangement uses TRBV6-4 and TRBJ2-1; D might be TRBD2 (6 bases). Germline V CDR1 and CDR2: MRHNA, SNTAGT. Trimming left V 2 bases short and J 10 bases short, with 21 bases between. CDR3 length equals 16 residues.